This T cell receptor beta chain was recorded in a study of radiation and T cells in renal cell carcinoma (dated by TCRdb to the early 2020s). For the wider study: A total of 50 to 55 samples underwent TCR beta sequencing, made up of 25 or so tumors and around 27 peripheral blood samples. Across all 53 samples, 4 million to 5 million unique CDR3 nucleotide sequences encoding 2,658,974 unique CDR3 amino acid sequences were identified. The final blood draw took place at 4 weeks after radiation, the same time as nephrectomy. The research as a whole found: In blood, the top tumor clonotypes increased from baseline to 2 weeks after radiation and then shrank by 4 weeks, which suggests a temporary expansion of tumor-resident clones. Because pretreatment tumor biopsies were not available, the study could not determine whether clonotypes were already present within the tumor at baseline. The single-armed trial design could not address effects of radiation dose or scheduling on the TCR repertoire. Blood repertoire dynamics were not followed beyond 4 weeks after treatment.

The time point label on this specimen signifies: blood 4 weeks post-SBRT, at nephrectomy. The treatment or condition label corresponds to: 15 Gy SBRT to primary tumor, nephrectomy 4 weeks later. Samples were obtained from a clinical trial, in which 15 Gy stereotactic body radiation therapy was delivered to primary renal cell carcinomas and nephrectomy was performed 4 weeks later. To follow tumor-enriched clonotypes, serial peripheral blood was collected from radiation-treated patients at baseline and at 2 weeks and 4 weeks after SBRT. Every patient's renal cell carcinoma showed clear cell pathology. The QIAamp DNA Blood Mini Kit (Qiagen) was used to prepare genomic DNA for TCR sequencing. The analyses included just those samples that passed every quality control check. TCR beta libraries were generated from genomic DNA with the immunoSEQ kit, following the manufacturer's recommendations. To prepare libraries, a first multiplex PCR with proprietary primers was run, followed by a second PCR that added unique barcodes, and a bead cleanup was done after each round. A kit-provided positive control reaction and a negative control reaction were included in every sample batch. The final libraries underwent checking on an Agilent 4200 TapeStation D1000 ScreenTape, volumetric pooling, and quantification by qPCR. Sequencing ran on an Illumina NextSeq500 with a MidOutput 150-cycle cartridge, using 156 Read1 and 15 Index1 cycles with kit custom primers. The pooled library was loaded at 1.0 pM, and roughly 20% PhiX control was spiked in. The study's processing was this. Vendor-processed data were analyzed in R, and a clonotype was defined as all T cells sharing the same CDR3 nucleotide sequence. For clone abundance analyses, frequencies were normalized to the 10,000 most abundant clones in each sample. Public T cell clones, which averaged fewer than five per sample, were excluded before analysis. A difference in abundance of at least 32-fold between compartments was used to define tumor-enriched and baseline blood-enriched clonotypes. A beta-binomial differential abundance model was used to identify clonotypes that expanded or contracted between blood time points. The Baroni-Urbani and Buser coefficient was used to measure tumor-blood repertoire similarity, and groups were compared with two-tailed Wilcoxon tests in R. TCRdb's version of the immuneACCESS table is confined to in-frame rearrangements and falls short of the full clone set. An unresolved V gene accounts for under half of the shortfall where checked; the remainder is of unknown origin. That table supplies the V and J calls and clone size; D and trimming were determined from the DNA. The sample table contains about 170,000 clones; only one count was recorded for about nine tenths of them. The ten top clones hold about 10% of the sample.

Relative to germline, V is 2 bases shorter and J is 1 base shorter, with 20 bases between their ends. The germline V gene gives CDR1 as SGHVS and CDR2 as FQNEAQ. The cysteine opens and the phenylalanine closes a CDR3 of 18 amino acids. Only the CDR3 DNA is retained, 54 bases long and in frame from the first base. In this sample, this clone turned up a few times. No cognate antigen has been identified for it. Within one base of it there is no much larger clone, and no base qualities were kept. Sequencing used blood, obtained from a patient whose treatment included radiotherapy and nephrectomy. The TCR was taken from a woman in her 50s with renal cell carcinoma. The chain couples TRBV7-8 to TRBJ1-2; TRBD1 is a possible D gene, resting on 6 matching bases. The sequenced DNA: TGTGCCAGCAGCTTAAGGCCTACCGGACAGTTCATTAACTATGGCTACACCTTC. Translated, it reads CASSLRPTGQFINYGYTF. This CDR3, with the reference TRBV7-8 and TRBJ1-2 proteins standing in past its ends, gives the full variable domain GAGVSQSPRYKVAKRGQDVALRCDPISGHVSLFWYQQALGQGPEFLTYFQNEAQLDKSGLPSDRFFAERPEGSVSTLKIQRTQQEDSAVYLCASSLRPTGQFINYGYTFGSGTRLTVV.